This T cell receptor (beta chain) was profiled in a study of immune evolution from preneoplasia to lung adenocarcinoma. General study points: Later-stage lesions seemingly showed higher T cell density and diversity than normal lung. Top clone frequencies peaked in normal lung, apparently declining through invasive adenocarcinoma.

Two lung cancer pathologists independently confirmed each histologic diagnosis. TCRdb's table, derived via immunoSEQ multiplex PCR, lists solely in-frame clones and lacks some. Of roughly 38,000 clones detected, 74% appear once; the ten largest clones hold 5.5% to 7.5%. This clone was seen a handful of times. What it binds is unknown. This CDR3 has 12 amino acids. Trimming took off 8 bases at V and 1 base at J, with 9 bases between the two ends. The germline gives CDR1 MGHDK, CDR2 SYGVNS. The receptor's source is a person aged 55 to 75 with lung adenocarcinoma. Sample: FFPE invasive lung adenocarcinoma tissue. This chain joins TRBV25-1 and TRBJ2-7; the D gene could be TRBD1 or TRBD2 (5 bases each). CDR3 bases: TGTGCCAGCGGGGACGCGTCCTACGAGCAGTACTTC. Translating it yields CASGDASYEQYF.